The rows below give T cell receptor beta chains drawn from one sample of a study of T cells in Graves' hyperthyroidism and ophthalmopathy. TCRdb re-called the multiplex PCR reads through MiXCR, storing one row per CDR3 protein. The sample has roughly 110,000 distinct CDR3 sequences, roughly 15% seen once. Sequencing was performed on blood. Source of these receptors: a woman aged 45 to 65 with Graves' hyperthyroidism. CDR3s include the opening cysteine and the closing phenylalanine or tryptophan. The D gene is left open where the match is weak. Clone size is shown for a subset of rows, as once, few, many or a class of expanded clone.

v_call,clone_size,cdr3_length,d_call,j_call,cdr3_aa,cdr3_nt
TRBV4-1,many,14,.,TRBJ1-5,CASSQKQGNQPQHF,TGCGCCAGCAGCCAGAAACAGGGAAATCAGCCCCAGCATTTT
TRBV6-4,.,14,TRBD2,TRBJ2-1,CASATSGVNNEQFF,TGTGCCAGCGCAACTAGCGGAGTCAACAATGAGCAGTTCTTC
TRBV24-1,many,13,.,TRBJ2-2,CATSEWRTGELFF,TGTGCCACCAGTGAATGGAGGACCGGGGAGCTGTTTTTT
TRBV3-1,many,12,.,TRBJ2-2,CASSRNTGELFF,TGTGCCAGCAGCCGGAACACCGGGGAGCTGTTTTTT
TRBV19,.,16,TRBD2,TRBJ2-7,CASSMGGSGRNHEQYF,TGTGCCAGTAGTATGGGGGGCAGCGGGAGAAACCACGAGCAGTACTTC
TRBV11-2,many,14,.,TRBJ2-2,CASSTLGYAGELFF,TGTGCCAGCAGCACCTTGGGTTACGCCGGGGAGCTGTTTTTT
TRBV11-3,.,16,TRBD2,TRBJ2-1,CASSSLPGLAANEQFF,TGTGCCAGCAGCTCCTTGCCGGGACTAGCTGCCAATGAGCAGTTCTTC
TRBV20-1,many,16,.,TRBJ2-2,CSARDFQGTNTGELFF,TGCAGTGCTAGAGATTTCCAGGGGACGAACACCGGGGAGCTGTTTTTT
TRBV20-1,once,8,.,TRBJ1-2,CSASGYTF,TGCAGTGCCTCCGGCTACACCTTC
TRBV30,many,20,.,TRBJ1-5,CAWSVPQEGGFWPSNQPQHF,TGTGCCTGGAGTGTACCACAAGAGGGAGGATTTTGGCCTAGCAATCAGCCCCAGCATTTT
TRBV20-1,once,14,.,TRBJ2-2,CSASPVANTGELFF,TGCAGTGCTAGCCCGGTAGCGAACACCGGGGAGCTGTTTTTT
TRBV5-1,many,15,.,TRBJ2-7,CASSRAGVGAYEQYF,TGCGCCAGCAGTCGGGCCGGCGTTGGCGCCTACGAGCAGTACTTC
TRBV30,many,14,.,TRBJ1-2,CAWSVPRGSGGYTF,TGTGCCTGGAGTGTACCGAGGGGGTCCGGGGGCTACACCTTC
TRBV20-1,many,12,.,TRBJ2-2,CSAALSTGELFF,TGCAGTGCTGCCTTATCTACCGGGGAGCTGTTTTTT
TRBV7-3,many,16,.,TRBJ2-3,CASSLVGDFSTDTQYF,TGTGCCAGCAGCTTGGTAGGGGACTTCAGCACAGATACGCAGTATTTT
TRBV19,many,14,.,TRBJ2-1,CASKSRNSYNEQFF,TGTGCCAGTAAATCTAGGAACTCCTACAATGAGCAGTTCTTC
TRBV27,many,13,.,TRBJ1-4,CASSDRFNEKLFF,TGTGCCAGCAGTGACAGGTTTAATGAAAAACTGTTTTTT
TRBV20-1,many,13,.,TRBJ1-6,CSARGQNNSPLHF,TGCAGTGCTAGGGGTCAGAATAATTCACCCCTCCACTTT
TRBV12-3/TRBV12-4,many,14,.,TRBJ1-2,CASSRAGGNYGYTF,TGTGCCAGCAGCCGAGCGGGCGGGAACTATGGCTACACCTTC
TRBV12-3/TRBV12-4,many,15,.,TRBJ2-3,CASSSNYLGEDTQYF,TGTGCCAGCAGTTCAAACTACCTGGGGGAGGATACGCAGTATTTT
TRBV7-8,many,15,.,TRBJ2-1,CASSLMAVQNNEQFF,TGTGCCAGCAGCTTAATGGCTGTCCAGAACAATGAGCAGTTCTTC
TRBV12-3/TRBV12-4,many,16,TRBD2,TRBJ2-1,CASSLLTSGSTHEQFF,TGTGCCAGCAGTTTATTGACTAGCGGGAGTACACATGAGCAGTTCTTC
TRBV6-1,many,15,.,TRBJ2-1,CASSANRDSYNEQFF,TGTGCCAGCAGTGCAAACAGGGACTCCTACAATGAGCAGTTCTTC
TRBV6-1,many,17,TRBD2,TRBJ2-2,CASRRRGLAGGTGELFF,TGTGCCAGCAGACGACGGGGACTAGCGGGAGGAACCGGGGAGCTGTTTTTT
TRBV9,few,16,.,TRBJ2-1,CASSYLTSGFADEQFF,TGTGCCAGCAGCTACCTGACCAGCGGGTTTGCCGATGAGCAGTTCTTC
TRBV27,many,18,.,TRBJ2-6,CASSPGQRPLPGANVLTF,TGTGCCAGCAGCCCGGGGCAGCGGCCCCTCCCTGGGGCCAACGTCCTGACTTTC
TRBV19,few,15,.,TRBJ2-2,CASSIANREAGELFF,TGTGCCAGTAGTATAGCAAACAGGGAGGCCGGGGAGCTGTTTTTT
TRBV5-1,.,14,TRBD1,TRBJ1-2,CASSYGQGDYGYTF,TGCGCCAGCAGCTACGGACAGGGAGACTATGGCTACACCTTC
TRBV24-1,once,17,.,TRBJ1-2,CATATGEGPTGRNGYTF,TGTGCCACCGCGACGGGGGAGGGCCCAACGGGTAGGAATGGCTACACCTTC
TRBV9,many,17,TRBD2,TRBJ2-1,CASSAPPVVAGVDEQFF,TGTGCCAGCAGCGCCCCCCCGGTGGTAGCGGGTGTTGATGAGCAGTTCTTC
TRBV6-2/TRBV6-3,.,15,TRBD1,TRBJ2-7,CASSYSRQGAWEQYF,TGTGCCAGCAGTTACTCGAGACAGGGGGCGTGGGAGCAGTACTTC
TRBV15,many,15,.,TRBJ2-7,CATSSKMGLSYEQYF,TGTGCCACCAGCAGTAAGATGGGCCTCTCCTACGAGCAGTACTTC